Here is one T cell receptor beta chain with its context. What it binds is unknown. This entry is derived from a study of radiotherapy plus CTLA-4 blockade in lung cancer. Study-level information: Objective responses were documented in about 19% of patients, with disease control in about 31%.

Regarding the study as a whole: Radiotherapy was combined with ipilimumab, and tumor-derived TCR clones then expanded in blood. Early blood T cell clone dynamics, with interferon-beta, were reported to best predict response.

With 6 bases clipped from V and 1 base from J, the junction kept 3 bases outside the gene matches. Germline CDR1 is MNHEY and CDR2 is SVGAGI. The CDR3 extends over 14 amino acids. Clones were sequenced by immunoSEQ multiplex PCR, and TCRdb holds only the in-frame ones, with some missing. The data hold tens of thousands of clones, with around 69% observed a single time. The source material was peripheral blood, sampled from a patient treated with radiotherapy plus ipilimumab. This sequence originates from a human donor with non-small cell lung cancer who had stable disease on radiotherapy plus ipilimumab. The chain joins TRBV6-5 to TRBJ1-3; 7 bases map to TRBD1. This CDR3 is CASRQGLSGNTIYF. The CDR3 coding sequence is TGTGCCAGCAGACAGGGGTTGTCTGGAAACACCATATATTTT.